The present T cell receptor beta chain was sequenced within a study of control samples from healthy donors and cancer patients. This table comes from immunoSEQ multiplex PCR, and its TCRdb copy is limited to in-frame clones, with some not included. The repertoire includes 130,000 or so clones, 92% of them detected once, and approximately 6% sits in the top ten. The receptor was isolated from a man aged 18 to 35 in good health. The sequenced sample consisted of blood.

The CDR3 DNA follows: TGTGCCAGCTCCCCGGGGTCTCCAACTTTGGGGGACACTGAAGCTTTCTTT. The encoded protein is CASSPGSPTLGDTEAFF. The chain links TRBV18 to TRBJ1-1; tentatively, D is TRBD1 (5 bases). Trimming shortened V by 6 bases and J by 3 bases, and 23 bases separated the two germline ends. This CDR3 has 17 amino acids. Germline lookup yields CDR1 KGHSH and CDR2 LQKENI.